This entry describes one T cell receptor beta chain. Its cognate antigen is unknown. V lost 4 bases and J lost 8; bases outside the gene matches: 7. The CDR3 contains 14 residues. Germline CDR1 and CDR2: SGHRS and YFSETQ. 60 Vbeta and 13 Jbeta primers were used in PCR. Sequencing used immunoSEQ multiplex PCR; TCRdb keeps in-frame clones, though not all of them. The table records about 120,000 clones, over 65% of them present only once. The data originate from a study of cytomegalovirus exposure and HLA in healthy donors. When sampled, the donors appeared nominally healthy, though they likely had unrecorded immune exposures. Study-level points and caveats: Investigators reported 150 to 200 TCR beta chains as tied to cytomegalovirus.

This sequence was found in a woman between 50 and 59 years old in good health and CMV-seropositive. Source material: PBMCs. V usage is TRBV5-1 and J usage is TRBJ1-4; 8 bases align to TRBD1. The CDR3 nucleotides read TGCGCCAGCAGCCCGGACAGGGATAGAGAAAAACTGTTTTTT. Encoded protein: CASSPDRDREKLFF. The whole variable domain, filled in from reference TRBV5-1 and TRBJ1-4, reads KAGVTQTPRYLIKTRGQQVTLSCSPISGHRSVSWYQQTPGQGLQFLFEYFSETQRNKGNFPGRFSGRQFSNSRSEMNVSTLELGDSALYLCASSPDRDREKLFFGSGTQLSVL.